The rows below give T cell receptor beta chains drawn from one sample of a study of post-analysis software for immune sequencing data. TCRdb independently ran MiXCR on the PCR reads; one entry per CDR3 protein. The profile shows approximately 250,000 distinct CDR3 sequences, 35% to 40% of them singletons. The sample comprised blood. These TCRs come from a girl under 18 with multiple sclerosis. The CDR3 runs from the conserved cysteine through the conserved F or W. The order of the fields is J gene, V gene, clone size, D gene, CDR3 DNA, CDR3 protein. D genes are given only for firm matches. Size is omitted from some rows. Given values are once, few, many or a class for expanded clones.

>TRBJ2-5|TRBV21-1|.|.
TGTGCCAGCACCCAGGCCGGGACTAGTGGGGGCCAAGAGACCCAGTACTTC
CASTQAGTSGGQETQYF
>TRBJ2-7|TRBV5-1|many|.
TGCGCCAGCAGCTTGGCCTGGACGACCCACGAGCAGTACTTC
CASSLAWTTHEQYF
>TRBJ1-5|TRBV27|.|.
TGTGCCAGCAGTCCTCACTTACAGGGATTAGGTCAGCCCCAGCATTTT
CASSPHLQGLGQPQHF
>TRBJ2-7|TRBV7-6|.|TRBD2
TGTGCCAGCAGCTTAAACGAAGGAGCGGGGGGGCGTCAGTACTTC
CASSLNEGAGGRQYF
>TRBJ2-3|TRBV14|many|.
TGTGCCAGCAGCCAAGTGCCAGTTCATACGCAGTATTTT
CASSQVPVHTQYF
>TRBJ1-1|TRBV27|.|TRBD1
TGTGCCAGCAGCCCGACAGGGTATCGGTTGAGCACTGAAGCTTTCTTT
CASSPTGYRLSTEAFF
>TRBJ2-5|TRBV4-1|many|TRBD2
TGCGCCAGCAGCCAAGATCCCGGATGGGAGGGGGAGACCCAGTACTTC
CASSQDPGWEGETQYF
>TRBJ1-1|TRBV6-1|many|.
TGTGCCAGCAGCGAAACAGACCTGAACACTGAAGCTTTCTTT
CASSETDLNTEAFF
>TRBJ2-1|TRBV12-3/TRBV12-4|.|.
TGTGCCAGCAGTCCAGGGGTAACGGTGAATGAGCAGTTCTTC
CASSPGVTVNEQFF
>TRBJ1-6|TRBV6-1|many|.
TGTGCCAGCAGCTTGACAGATCCCTCCTATAATTCACCCCTCCACTTT
CASSLTDPSYNSPLHF